The T cell receptor (beta chain) under discussion was sequenced for a study of memory CD4+ T cells and cytomegalovirus serostatus. At the level of the study: Of the healthy Belgian adults, several were CMV seropositive and 20 to 30 seronegative.

The CDR3 runs to 16 residues. The ends were cut back, 4 bases at V and 6 bases at J, with 18 bases in the middle. Germline CDR1 reads MNHEY; CDR2 reads SVGAGI. Single viable CD3+CD4+CD8-CD45RO+ cells were sorted as the memory CD4+ T cells. In the original workflow: After removing out-of-frame reads, 2 million to 2.5 million distinct TCRbeta sequences remained. Generated by immunoSEQ multiplex PCR, the TCRdb table keeps only in-frame clones and is missing some. V and J calls and clone size are given by that table; D and trimming were obtained from the DNA. The sample lists about 56,000 clones, around 76% occurring once.

The V gene is TRBV6-5, the J gene TRBJ2-2, with D uncertain. The TCR was taken from an adult in good health and CMV-seronegative. The material sequenced was memory CD4+ T cells from blood. The CDR3 region has the DNA TGTGCCAGCAGTTGGGATCATTTCGCCACCGCCGGGGAGCTGTTTTTT. Translation gives CASSWDHFATAGELFF.